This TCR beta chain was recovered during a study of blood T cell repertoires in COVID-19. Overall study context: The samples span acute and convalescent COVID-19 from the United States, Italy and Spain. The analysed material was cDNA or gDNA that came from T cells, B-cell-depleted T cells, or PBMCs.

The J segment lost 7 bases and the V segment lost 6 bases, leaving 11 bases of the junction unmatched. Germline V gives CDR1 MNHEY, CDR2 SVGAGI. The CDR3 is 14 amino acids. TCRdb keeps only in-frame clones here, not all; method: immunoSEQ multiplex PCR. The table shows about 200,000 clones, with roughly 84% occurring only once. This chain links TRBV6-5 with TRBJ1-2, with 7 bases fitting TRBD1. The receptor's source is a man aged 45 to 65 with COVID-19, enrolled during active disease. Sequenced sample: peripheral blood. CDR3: CASRGTGDGSGYTF. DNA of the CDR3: TGTGCCAGCAGGGGAACAGGGGATGGGTCTGGCTACACCTTC.